The entry below describes one T cell receptor (beta chain). What it recognizes is unknown. Germline lookup yields CDR1 SGHTA and CDR2 FQGNSA. V was clipped by 4 bases and J by 2 bases, with 8 bases between them. CDR3 length: 13 amino acids. This sample was included in a study of cytomegalovirus exposure and HLA in healthy donors. About the study: Later, an analysis reported that the roughly 120 validation repertoires had used the same platform as the 500 to 800 first-cohort repertoires.

Study results and caveats: Rarity held for most TCR sequences, but there were some public TCRs that occurred in many donors. Overall, approximately 150 TCR beta chains were annotated as cytomegalovirus-associated.

The assay was immunoSEQ multiplex PCR, and TCRdb's table has in-frame clones only and misses some. The sample contains under 100,000 clones, 85% to 95% of which appear only once. The chain uses TRBV7-2 and TRBJ1-2; D call uncertain. Sequenced: PBMCs. This TCR came from a woman aged 18-29 years in good health and CMV-seronegative. The CDR3 region is CASSSGLNYGYTF. CDR3 nucleotides: TGTGCCAGCAGCTCCGGGTTAAACTATGGCTACACCTTC.